The clone carrying this T cell receptor beta chain has only one observation. The method was immunoSEQ multiplex PCR; TCRdb's version includes in-frame clones alone and lacks a portion of them. The table records 90,000 to 120,000 clones, around 90% of them present only once. This entry belongs to a study of T cell responses to AZD1222 COVID-19 vaccine. The CDR3 has 16 residues. J was trimmed by 3 bases and V by 0 bases; bases with no gene match: 6. Germline V gives CDR1 LGHDT, CDR2 YNNKEL (reference sequence). This rearrangement joins TRBV3-1 (or the pseudogene TRBV3-2) to TRBJ2-7; 9 positions agree with TRBD1. The starting material was peripheral blood, obtained 28 days after the second AZD1222 dose. The clonotype comes from an adult who received the AZD1222 COVID-19 vaccine. The CDR3 protein is CASSQETLTGGYEQYF. As DNA, the CDR3 is TGTGCCAGCAGCCAAGAGACCCTGACAGGGGGCTACGAGCAGTACTTC.